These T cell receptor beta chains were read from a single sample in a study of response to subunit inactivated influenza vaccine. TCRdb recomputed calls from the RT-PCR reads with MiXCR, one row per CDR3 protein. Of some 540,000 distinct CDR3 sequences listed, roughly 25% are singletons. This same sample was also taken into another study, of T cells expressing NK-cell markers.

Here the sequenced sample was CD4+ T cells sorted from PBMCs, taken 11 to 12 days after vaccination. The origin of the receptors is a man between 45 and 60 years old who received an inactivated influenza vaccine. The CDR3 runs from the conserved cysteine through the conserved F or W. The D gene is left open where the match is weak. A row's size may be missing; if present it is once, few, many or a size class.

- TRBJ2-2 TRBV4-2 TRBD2 CASSPSTSGSNTGELFF TGTGCCAGCAGCCCCTCGACTAGCGGGAGCAACACCGGGGAGCTGTTTTTT
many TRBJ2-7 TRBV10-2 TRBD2 CASSGGGEQYF TGCGCCAGCAGTGGGGGAGGGGAGCAGTACTTC
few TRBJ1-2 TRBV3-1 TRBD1 CASAIGDRGKGYTF TGTGCCAGCGCGATTGGCGACAGGGGAAAAGGCTACACCTTC
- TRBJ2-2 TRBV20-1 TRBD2 CSAPLGGGYTGELFF TGCAGTGCTCCCCTTGGGGGGGGATACACCGGGGAGCTGTTTTTT
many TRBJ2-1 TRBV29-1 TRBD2 CSVQLAGGRGEQFF TGCAGCGTTCAACTAGCGGGGGGGCGGGGTGAGCAGTTCTTC
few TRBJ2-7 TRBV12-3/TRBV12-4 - CASSYRVGTYEQYF TGTGCCAGCAGCTACAGGGTTGGGACCTACGAGCAGTACTTC
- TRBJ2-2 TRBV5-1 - CASRLVGGNTGELFF TGCGCCAGCAGGTTGGTTGGCGGTAACACCGGGGAGCTGTTTTTT
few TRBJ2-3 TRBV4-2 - CASSQDWRRTDTQYF TGTGCCAGCAGCCAAGATTGGCGGCGCACAGATACGCAGTATTTT
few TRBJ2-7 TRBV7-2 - CASSLQARTYEQYF TGTGCCAGCAGCTTACAGGCGCGTACCTACGAGCAGTACTTC
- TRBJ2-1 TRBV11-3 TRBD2 CASSVGGTSGTNEQFF TGTGCCAGCAGCGTAGGGGGGACTAGCGGGACCAATGAGCAGTTCTTC
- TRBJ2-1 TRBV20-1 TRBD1 CSARQTTGVWEQFF TGCAGTGCTAGACAGACAACAGGGGTATGGGAGCAGTTCTTC
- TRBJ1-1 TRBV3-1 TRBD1 CASSRAGGYHTEAFF TGTGCCAGCAGTCGGGCAGGGGGCTACCACACTGAAGCTTTCTTT
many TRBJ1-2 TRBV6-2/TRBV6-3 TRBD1 CASSYSRSGTGSYGYTF TGTGCCAGCAGTTATTCTCGCTCCGGGACAGGGTCCTATGGCTACACCTTC
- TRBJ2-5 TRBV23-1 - CASSQYRRSRSETQYF TGCGCCAGCAGTCAATATCGCAGGAGTCGATCAGAGACCCAGTACTTC
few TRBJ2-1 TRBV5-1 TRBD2 CASSLGGTSGHNEQFF TGCGCCAGCAGCTTGGGAGGGACTAGCGGGCACAATGAGCAGTTCTTC
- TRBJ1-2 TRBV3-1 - CASSRDGESGRYGYTF TGTGCCAGCAGCCGGGACGGGGAATCGGGGCGTTATGGCTACACCTTC
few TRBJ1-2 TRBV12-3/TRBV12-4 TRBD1 CASSSDRDYGYTF TGTGCCAGCAGTTCGGACAGGGATTATGGCTACACCTTC
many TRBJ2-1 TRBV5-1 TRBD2 CASSLGVGGSNEQFF TGCGCCAGCAGCCTTGGGGTCGGCGGGAGTAATGAGCAGTTCTTC
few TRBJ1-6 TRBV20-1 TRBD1 CSASPGTGSSPLHF TGCAGTGCTAGCCCCGGGACAGGGAGTTCACCCCTCCACTTT
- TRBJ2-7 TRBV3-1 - CASSQVFSGAYEQYF TGTGCCAGCAGCCAAGTTTTTTCAGGCGCCTACGAGCAGTACTTC
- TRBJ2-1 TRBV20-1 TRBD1 CSAPDGQEKLGEQFF TGCAGTGCCCCCGACGGACAGGAGAAGTTAGGTGAGCAGTTCTTC
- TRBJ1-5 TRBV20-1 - CSARESGDQPQHF TGCAGTGCTAGAGAAAGTGGGGACCAGCCCCAGCATTTT
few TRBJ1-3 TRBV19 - CASSVPGPRNTIYF TGTGCCAGTAGTGTCCCGGGACCAAGAAACACCATATATTTT
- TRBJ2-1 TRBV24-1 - CATSDADLSSYNEQFF TGTGCCACCAGTGATGCCGACTTAAGCTCCTACAATGAGCAGTTCTTC
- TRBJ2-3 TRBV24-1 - CATSPRDPLGDTQYF TGTGCCACCAGTCCCCGGGACCCATTGGGAGATACGCAGTATTTT
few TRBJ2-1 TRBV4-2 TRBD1 CASSQATGERQFF TGTGCCAGCAGCCAGGCCACAGGGGAAAGGCAGTTCTTC
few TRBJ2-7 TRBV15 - CATSRDALRSYEQYF TGTGCCACCAGCAGAGACGCGCTCCGCTCCTACGAGCAGTACTTC
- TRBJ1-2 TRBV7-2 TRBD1 CASSSETGAYSGYTF TGTGCCAGCAGCTCGGAAACAGGGGCCTATTCCGGCTACACCTTC
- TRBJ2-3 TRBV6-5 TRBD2 CASSYGASGRDTDTQYF TGTGCCAGCAGTTACGGGGCTAGCGGGAGGGACACAGATACGCAGTATTTT
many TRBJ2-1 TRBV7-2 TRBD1 CASSLVDRVHEQFF TGTGCCAGCAGCTTAGTAGACAGGGTTCATGAGCAGTTCTTC
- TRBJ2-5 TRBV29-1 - CSVGTFETQYF TGCAGCGTTGGGACGTTCGAGACCCAGTACTTC
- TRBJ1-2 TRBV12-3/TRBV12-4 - CASRKGGYYGYTF TGTGCCAGCAGGAAAGGCGGATACTATGGCTACACCTTC
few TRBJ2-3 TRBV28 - CASSLSGQSTDTQYF TGTGCCAGCAGTTTATCTGGACAGAGCACAGATACGCAGTATTTT
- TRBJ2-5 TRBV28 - CASSKLGIGPQETQYF TGTGCCAGCAGTAAACTAGGGATCGGACCCCAAGAGACCCAGTACTTC
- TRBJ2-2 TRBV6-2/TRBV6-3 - CASSKYRTGPDTGELFF TGTGCCAGCAGTAAATACCGGACTGGGCCCGACACCGGGGAGCTGTTTTTT
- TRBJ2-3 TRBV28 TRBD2 CASSLPFTGGGDTQYF TGTGCCAGCAGTTTACCCTTTACGGGGGGAGGAGATACGCAGTATTTT
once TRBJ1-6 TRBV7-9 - CASSRRQNSPLHF TGTGCCAGCAGCCGAAGGCAAAATTCACCCCTCCACTTT
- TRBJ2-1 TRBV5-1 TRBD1 CASSLEPPGQGYNEQFF TGCGCCAGCAGCTTGGAACCCCCGGGACAGGGTTACAATGAGCAGTTCTTC
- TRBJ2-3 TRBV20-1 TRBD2 CSASWAGGHSDTQYF TGCAGTGCTAGCTGGGCGGGGGGGCACTCAGATACGCAGTATTTT
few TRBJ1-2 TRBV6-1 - CASKEGNYGYTF TGTGCCAGCAAAGAGGGAAACTATGGCTACACCTTC
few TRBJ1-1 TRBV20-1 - CSAPRERLNTEAFF TGCAGTGCCCCGCGGGAACGGCTGAACACTGAAGCTTTCTTT
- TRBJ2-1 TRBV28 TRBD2 CASNNGGRTGNEQFF TGTGCCAGCAACAATGGCGGGAGGACGGGAAATGAGCAGTTCTTC
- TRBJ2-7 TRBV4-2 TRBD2 CASSRGPLAGGTEQYF TGTGCCAGCAGCCGAGGGCCCCTAGCGGGGGGTACGGAGCAGTACTTC
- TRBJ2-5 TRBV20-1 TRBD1 CSASPTGERETQYF TGCAGTGCTAGTCCCACAGGGGAAAGAGAGACCCAGTACTTC
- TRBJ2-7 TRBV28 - CASSFYQGAEQYF TGTGCCAGCAGTTTTTACCAGGGTGCCGAGCAGTACTTC
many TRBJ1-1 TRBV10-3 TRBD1 CAISEGQGRVNTEAFF TGTGCCATCAGTGAAGGACAGGGAAGGGTGAACACTGAAGCTTTCTTT
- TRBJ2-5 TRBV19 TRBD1 CASRTGSLETQYF TGTGCCAGTAGGACAGGGAGCCTAGAGACCCAGTACTTC
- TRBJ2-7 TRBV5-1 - CASSLETGVYEQYF TGCGCCAGCAGCTTGGAGACTGGGGTTTACGAGCAGTACTTC
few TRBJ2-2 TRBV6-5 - CASSYSALVYTGELFF TGTGCCAGCAGTTACTCGGCGCTAGTGTACACCGGGGAGCTGTTTTTT
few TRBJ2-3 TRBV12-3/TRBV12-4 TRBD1 CASSPDRGRTDTQYF TGTGCCAGCAGCCCCGACAGGGGGCGCACAGATACGCAGTATTTT
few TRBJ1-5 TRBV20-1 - CSARTGQANEPQHF TGCAGTGCCAGGACTGGGCAGGCGAACGAGCCCCAGCATTTT
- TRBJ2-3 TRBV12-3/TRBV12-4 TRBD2 CASSLQLAGADTQYF TGTGCCAGCAGTTTACAACTAGCGGGTGCAGATACGCAGTATTTT
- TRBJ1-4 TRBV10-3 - CAISVIGGEKLFF TGTGCCATCAGTGTGATAGGGGGAGAAAAACTGTTTTTT
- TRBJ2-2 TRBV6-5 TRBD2 CASTYGTSGTGELFF TGTGCCAGCACTTACGGGACTAGCGGCACCGGGGAGCTGTTTTTT
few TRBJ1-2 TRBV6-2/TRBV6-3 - CASFDLAWNGYTF TGTGCCAGCTTTGATTTAGCATGGAATGGCTACACCTTC